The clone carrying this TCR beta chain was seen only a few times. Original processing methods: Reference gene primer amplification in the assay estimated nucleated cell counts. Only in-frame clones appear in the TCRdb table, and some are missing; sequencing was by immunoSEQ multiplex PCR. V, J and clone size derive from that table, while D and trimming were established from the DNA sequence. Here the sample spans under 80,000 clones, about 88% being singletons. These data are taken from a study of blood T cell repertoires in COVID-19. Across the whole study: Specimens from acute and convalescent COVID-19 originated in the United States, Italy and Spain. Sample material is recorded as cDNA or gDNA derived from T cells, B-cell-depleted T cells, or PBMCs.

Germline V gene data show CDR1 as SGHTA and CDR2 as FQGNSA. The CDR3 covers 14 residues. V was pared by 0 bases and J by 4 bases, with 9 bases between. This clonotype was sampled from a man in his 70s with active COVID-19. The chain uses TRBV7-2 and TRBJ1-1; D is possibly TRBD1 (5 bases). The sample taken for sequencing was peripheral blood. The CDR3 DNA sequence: TGTGCCAGCAGCTTAGCGGGGGGGAGCACTGAAGCTTTCTTT. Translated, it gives CASSLAGGSTEAFF. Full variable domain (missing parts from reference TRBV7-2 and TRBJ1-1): GAGVSQSPSNKVTEKGKDVELRCDPISGHTALYWYRQSLGQGLEFLIYFQGNSAPDKSGLPSDRFSAERTGGSVSTLTIQRTQQEDSAVYLCASSLAGGSTEAFFGQGTRLTVV.